The 20 T cell receptor beta chains below all came from one sample that was sequenced in a study of blood T cell repertoires in COVID-19. The repertoire was sequenced with immunoSEQ multiplex PCR; TCRdb's copy has only in-frame clones and lacks some. Of about 120,000 clones in the sample, 70% to 90% were seen once. The material sequenced was peripheral blood. The receptors come from a man between 60 and 70 years old with acute or convalescent COVID-19.

Only a few counts were recorded for this clone. This chain uses TRBV5-4 with TRBJ2-7; 8 nucleotides match TRBD2. CDR3 size: 15 residues. Germline assignment: CDR1 SGHNT and CDR2 YYREEE (reference sequence). V dropped 6 bases and J dropped 5; count of bases not matched to a gene: 13. This chain's CDR3 is CASTAGGGETNEQYF. The DNA of the CDR3 is TGTGCCAGCACCGCCGGGGGGGGAGAGACCAACGAGCAGTACTTC.

This chain uses TRBV19 with TRBJ2-2; 9 positions agree with TRBD1. The ends lost 5 bases at V and 4 bases at J; junction bases unmatched: 11. The CDR3 has 17 amino acids. CDR1 is LNHDA, CDR2 SQIVND, per germline (reference sequence). For the CDR3, the DNA is TGTGCCAGTAGTTTGCCAAACAGGGGGCGTCCCACCGGGGAGCTGTTTTTT. It is translated as CASSLPNRGRPTGELFF. The whole variable domain, remainder taken from reference TRBV19 and TRBJ2-2, is DGGITQSPKYLFRKEGQNVTLSCEQNLNHDAMYWYRQDPGQGLRLIYYSQIVNDFQKGDIAEGYSVSREKKESFPLTVTSAQKNPTAFYLCASSLPNRGRPTGELFFGEGSRLTVL.

This clone has more than one count but fewer than ten. This chain connects TRBV29-1 to TRBJ2-1; 9 bases line up with TRBD1. V shed 4 bases and J 8 bases; nucleotides not matched to a gene: 6. Germline CDR1 reads SQVTM; CDR2 reads ANQGSEA. The CDR3 extends over 13 amino acids. CDR3 residues: CSVGGTGRDEQFF. The CDR3, as DNA: TGCAGCGTTGGAGGGACAGGGAGAGATGAGCAGTTCTTC.

This chain uses TRBV28 with TRBJ2-5, with TRBD1 identical over 7 bases. The trim removed 2 bases at V and 2 bases at J, leaving 14 bases unmatched. The CDR3 spans 18 residues. Per germline, CDR1 MDHEN and CDR2 SYDVKM. The CDR3 nucleotides read TGTGCCAGCAGTTTAAAAAGGAAGGGGGCGTTCGCTCAAGAGACCCAGTACTTC. This codes for CASSLKRKGAFAQETQYF.

The CDR3 coding sequence is TGTGCCAGCAGCTTAGGGGCACTTCGGTTTATGCCTGAAGCTTTCTTT. The encoded protein is CASSLGALRFMPEAFF. The V and J genes are TRBV11-2 and TRBJ1-1, with no clear D. The CDR3 has 16 amino acids. Germline values: CDR1 SGHAT, CDR2 FQNNGV. V lost 1 base and J lost 6, with 18 bases in between.

The V gene is TRBV7-3, the J gene TRBJ2-5; maybe TRBD2 (7 bases). V lost 5 bases to trimming and J lost 1 base, with 8 bases between them. The CDR3 length is 13 residues. CDR1 SGHTA and CDR2 FQGTGA come from the germline V gene. The CDR3 bases are TGTGCCAGCAGCCGGGGGGCCCAAGAGACCCAGTACTTC. Translating it yields CASSRGAQETQYF.

This chain joins TRBV9 and TRBJ2-7, with TRBD2 as a possible D gene (6 bases). CDR1 is SGDLS, CDR2 YYNGEE, per germline. The CDR3 is 14 amino acids. Trimming removed 0 bases at V and 2 bases at J, with 9 bases between. The CDR3 region is CASSVAGDTYEQYF. In nucleotides, the CDR3 is TGTGCCAGCAGCGTAGCGGGGGATACCTACGAGCAGTACTTC.

The rearrangement links TRBV7-8 to TRBJ1-1; TRBD1 matches 7 bases. From germline, CDR1 is SGHVS and CDR2 FQNEAQ. Unmatched junction bases numbered 8, after V lost 1 base and J lost 6 bases. The CDR3 contains 15 residues. The CDR3: CASSLGLGQQPEAFF. The CDR3 coding sequence is TGTGCCAGCAGCTTAGGCTTGGGACAGCAACCTGAAGCTTTCTTT.

The table lists this clone with a few counts. The rearrangement joins TRBV15 to TRBJ1-4, with TRBD1 identical over 8 bases. This CDR3 contains 16 residues. CDR1 is LNHNV, CDR2 YYDKDF, per germline (reference sequence). J gave up 3 bases and V 3 bases, and 6 bases lay outside the gene matches. Here the CDR3 DNA reads TGTGCCACCAGCAGCCCCGACAGGGGCGCTAATGAAAAACTGTTTTTT. Translation gives CATSSPDRGANEKLFF.

This clone was seen only a few times. This chain links TRBV7-9 with TRBJ1-2; a possible D gene is TRBD1 (5 bases). Germline V gene data show CDR1 as SEHNR and CDR2 as FQNEAQ (reference sequence). This CDR3 is built from 18 residues. Trimming cost V 5 bases and J 0 bases, with 22 bases left between them. The CDR3 bases are TGTGCCAGCAGCCCGTTGGAAGGAGACAGACTTACTAACTATGGCTACACCTTC. Amino acids: CASSPLEGDRLTNYGYTF.

This rearrangement joins TRBV12-3 or TRBV12-4 to TRBJ2-7, with 7 bases matching TRBD1. The CDR3 has 12 residues. After removal of 5 bases from V and 4 bases from J, the junction contained 2 bases not matched to a gene. CDR3 DNA: TGTGCCAGCAGTCTACAGGGGTACGAGCAGTACTTC. Residues: CASSLQGYEQYF.

This sequence joins TRBV7-9 and TRBJ2-1, with D uncertain. The CDR3 runs to 11 residues. Trimming took 11 bases from V and 1 from J, leaving 6 bases between them. From germline, CDR1 is SEHNR and CDR2 FQNEAQ (reference sequence). For the CDR3, the DNA is TGTGCCGAGGTATCCTACAATGAGCAGTTCTTC. As protein: CAEVSYNEQFF.

J is TRBJ2-1 and V is TRBV28, with 7 bases aligning to TRBD2. Germline CDR1 MDHEN, CDR2 SYDVKM. Trimming took 8 bases from V and 2 from J; bases not matched to a gene: 9. The CDR3 loop spans 15 amino acids. The CDR3 loop reads CASASGGRPYNEQFF. The CDR3 region has the DNA TGTGCCAGCGCGTCCGGCGGGAGACCCTACAATGAGCAGTTCTTC.

V is TRBV11-2 and J is TRBJ1-5, with 9 bases matching TRBD1. There are 15 residues in the CDR3. Germline CDR1 SGHAT, CDR2 FQNNGV. After removal of 3 bases from V and 3 bases from J, the junction contained 3 bases not matched to a gene. The CDR3 DNA reads as TGTGCCAGCAGCTTTGGGACAGGGCCCAATCAGCCCCAGCATTTT. Translation: CASSFGTGPNQPQHF.

The V call is TRBV28, the J call TRBJ1-5, with 8 bases identical to TRBD1. Trimming took 5 bases from V and 7 from J; bases not matched to a gene: 10. CDR3 length: 15 residues. Germline values: CDR1 MDHEN, CDR2 SYDVKM. The CDR3: CASSPWDRSFQPQHF. In DNA, the CDR3 is TGTGCCAGCAGTCCTTGGGACAGGTCGTTCCAGCCCCAGCATTTT. The entire variable domain, with the rest obtained from reference TRBV28 and TRBJ1-5, is as follows: DVKVTQSSRYLVKRTGEKVFLECVQDMDHENMFWYRQDPGLGLRLIYFSYDVKMKEKGDIPEGYSVSREKKERFSLILESASTNQTSMYLCASSPWDRSFQPQHFGDGTRLSIL.

The chain has TRBV11-1 and TRBJ2-2, with 7 bases identical to TRBD2. V was pared by 5 bases and J by 2 bases, with 8 bases of the junction left unmatched. The CDR3 spans 16 residues. Germline V gene sequence: CDR1 SGHAT, CDR2 FQDESV (reference sequence). The CDR3 DNA is TGTGCCAGCAGCCCCCGGGGGAGGGCAAACACCGGGGAGCTGTTTTTT. It encodes CASSPRGRANTGELFF.

This clone appeared once. The chain has TRBV3-1 (or the pseudogene TRBV3-2) and TRBJ2-5; 9 bases map to TRBD2. This CDR3 is 16 amino acids long. V shed 0 bases and J 4 bases; nucleotides not matched to a gene: 6. Germline V gives CDR1 LGHDT, CDR2 YNNKEL (reference sequence). The CDR3 DNA sequence: TGTGCCAGCAGCCAAGATAGTAGCGGGAGAAGAGAGACCCAGTACTTC. Its translation is CASSQDSSGRRETQYF.

The rearrangement joins TRBV7-3 to TRBJ2-3, with 8 nucleotides matching TRBD1. V was pared by 4 bases and J by 4 bases, with 7 bases of the junction left unmatched. Germline CDR1 reads SGHTA; CDR2 reads FQGTGA. CDR3 length: 15 residues. The CDR3 DNA is TGTGCCAGCAGCTCCGGGCAGGGGGCCGCAGATACGCAGTATTTT. Protein sequence: CASSSGQGAADTQYF.

The chain has TRBV6-1 and TRBJ1-5; D unresolved. V was pared by 3 bases and J by 5 bases, with 11 bases between. CDR3 length: 14 residues. Germline V lookup: CDR1 MNHNS, CDR2 SASEGT. Here the CDR3 reads CASSDWRIDQPQHF. For the CDR3, the DNA is TGTGCCAGCAGTGATTGGAGAATTGATCAGCCCCAGCATTTT.

The V call is TRBV28, the J call TRBJ2-1; 10 bases are shared with TRBD1. V trimming: 5 bases; J trimming: 6 bases; junction bases outside the gene matches: 7. CDR1 and CDR2 from the germline V gene are MDHEN and SYDVKM. There are 15 residues in the CDR3. Here the CDR3 DNA reads TGTGCCAGCAGTCGTCCGGGACAGGGGCGCAATGAGCAGTTCTTC. Its protein product is CASSRPGQGRNEQFF.